What follows describes a single T cell receptor beta chain. This entry comes from a study of blood T cell repertoires in COVID-19. Study details: COVID-19 samples from acute and convalescent phases originated in the United States, Italy and Spain. T cells, B-cell-depleted T cells, or PBMCs provided the cDNA or gDNA that served as material.

Original processing notes: Nucleated cell counts were estimated from reference gene primer amplification. Some clones are missing from TCRdb's copy, which holds only in-frame ones; the method was immunoSEQ multiplex PCR. The V and J calls and clone size were taken over from that table, and D and trimming were inferred from the DNA. The sample has tens of thousands of clones; more than 75% are singletons. The CDR3 is 15 amino acids. Germline trimming cut 2 bases from V and 5 bases from J; bases unmatched to any gene: 8. The germline CDR1 and CDR2 sequences are GTSNPN and SVGIG (reference sequence). The sequence was collected from a man aged 45-65 years with active or convalescent COVID-19. The rearrangement joins TRBV30 to TRBJ2-5; 10 positions match TRBD2. The sequencing input was peripheral blood. The CDR3 protein is CAWSLQRGGQETQYF. The CDR3 DNA sequence: TGTGCCTGGAGTTTGCAGCGGGGGGGTCAGGAGACCCAGTACTTC.